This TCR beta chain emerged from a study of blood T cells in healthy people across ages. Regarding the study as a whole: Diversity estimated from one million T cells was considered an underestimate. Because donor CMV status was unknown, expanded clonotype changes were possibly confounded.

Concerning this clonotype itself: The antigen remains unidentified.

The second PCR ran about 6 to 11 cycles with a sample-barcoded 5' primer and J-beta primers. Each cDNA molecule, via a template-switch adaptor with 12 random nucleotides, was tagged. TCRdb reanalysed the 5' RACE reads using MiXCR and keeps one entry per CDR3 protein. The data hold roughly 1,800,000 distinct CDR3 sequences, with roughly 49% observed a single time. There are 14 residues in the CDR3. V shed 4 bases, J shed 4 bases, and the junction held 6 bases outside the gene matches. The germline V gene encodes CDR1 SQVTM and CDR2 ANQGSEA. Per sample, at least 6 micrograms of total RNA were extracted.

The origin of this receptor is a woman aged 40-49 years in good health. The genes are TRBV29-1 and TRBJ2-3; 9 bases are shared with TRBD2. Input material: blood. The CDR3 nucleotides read TGCAGCGTTGCGGCGGGGGGGTTCGCAGATACGCAGTATTTT. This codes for CSVAAGGFADTQYF.